In its sample, the clone carrying this T cell receptor beta chain was seen a few times. Germline-derived CDR1 and CDR2 are SQVTM and ANQGSEA. CDR3 length: 16 residues. V lost 6 bases, J lost 0 bases, and 20 bases lay in between. The entry originates in a study of blood T cell repertoires in COVID-19. About the study: The United States, Italy and Spain supplied acute and convalescent COVID-19 samples. PBMCs, B-cell-depleted T cells, or T cells were the source of the cDNA or gDNA that made up the material.

Authors' methods: Using reference gene primer amplification, nucleated cell counts were estimated. The data were produced by immunoSEQ multiplex PCR, yet TCRdb's version contains in-frame clones alone and is incomplete. V, J and clone size are those of that table, while D and trimming were read from the DNA. This repertoire shows 150,000 to 200,000 clones, over 75% found once; its top ten account for 2.5%. This TCR was sampled from a man between 40 and 49 years old with active or convalescent COVID-19. Sequenced: peripheral blood. This chain links TRBV29-1 with TRBJ1-2; tentatively, D is TRBD1 (6 bases). The CDR3 DNA reads as TGCAGCGTCACCGGGACACCAGACCTCCCTAACTATGGCTACACCTTC. Protein product: CSVTGTPDLPNYGYTF.